The 25 T cell receptor beta chains presented below share a single source sample, sequenced in a study of blood T cell repertoires in COVID-19. TCRdb keeps only in-frame clones here, not all; method: immunoSEQ multiplex PCR. The sample carries around 260,000 clones, around four fifths recorded once. The sequencing input was peripheral blood. The receptor source for this set is a man aged 55 to 69 who had recovered from COVID-19.

J is TRBJ1-1 and V is TRBV5-6; 8 positions agree with TRBD1. CDR3 length: 15 residues. With 2 bases clipped from V and 1 base from J, the junction kept 4 bases outside the gene matches. Germline CDR1 is SGHDT and CDR2 is YYEEEE. The CDR3 region is CASSLYDRGNTEAFF. In DNA, the CDR3 is TGTGCCAGCAGCTTATATGACAGGGGGAACACTGAAGCTTTCTTT. Using reference TRBV5-6 and TRBJ1-1 for the parts outside the CDR3, the full variable domain is DAGVTQSPTHLIKTRGQQVTLRCSPKSGHDTVSWYQQALGQGPQFIFQYYEEEERQRGNFPDRFSGHQFPNYSSELNVNALLLGDSALYLCASSLYDRGNTEAFFGQGTRLTVV.

The chain has TRBV11-2 and TRBJ2-1, with 11 nucleotides matching TRBD1. Trimming cost V 3 bases and J 3 bases; bases outside gene matches: 10. Germline values: CDR1 SGHAT, CDR2 FQNNGV. The CDR3 extends over 18 amino acids. CDR3 in DNA: TGTGCCAGCAGCTTCGGGTATTCCGGGACAGGGGGCTACAATGAGCAGTTCTTC. It translates to CASSFGYSGTGGYNEQFF.

The CDR3 loop reads CASSKDREVNTEAFF. CDR3 coding DNA: TGTGCCAGCTCCAAAGACAGGGAAGTGAACACTGAAGCTTTCTTT. The chain carries TRBV18 and TRBJ1-1, with 7 nucleotides matching TRBD1. The CDR3 is 15 amino acids. V was clipped by 6 bases and J by 0 bases; unmatched bases: 7. From germline, CDR1 is KGHSH and CDR2 LQKENI.

The chain uses TRBV28 and TRBJ2-3; possibly TRBD2 for D (6 bases). This CDR3 is built from 14 residues. V lost 6 bases and J lost 4, with 14 bases in between. Germline V gene lookup returns CDR1 MDHEN and CDR2 SYDVKM. CDR3 protein: CASSSGGVADTQYF. The DNA of the CDR3 is TGTGCCAGCAGCTCCGGCGGGGTAGCAGATACGCAGTATTTT.

The DNA for the CDR3 is TGCGCCAGCATGTTTCTAGCGGGAGTTGGAGAGACCCAGTACTTC. Amino acid sequence: CASMFLAGVGETQYF. The J gene is TRBJ2-5, the V gene TRBV4-1; 10 nucleotides agree with TRBD2. V lost 7 bases to trimming and J lost 4 bases; unmatched junction nucleotides: 9. Germline CDR1 MGHRA, CDR2 YSYEKL. The CDR3 consists of 15 residues.

This clone appeared a single time. This chain uses TRBV6-5 with TRBJ2-7; 7 nucleotides agree with TRBD2. This CDR3 has 14 amino acids. Per the germline V gene, CDR1 is MNHEY and CDR2 is SVGAGI. Unmatched junction bases numbered 10, after V lost 6 bases and J lost 5 bases. As DNA, the CDR3 is TGTGCCAGCAGGGCAGCGGGACTACTAGACGAGCAGTACTTC. This translates into CASRAAGLLDEQYF.

The chain links TRBV4-1 to TRBJ2-1; 13 bases are a match to TRBD2. Germline CDR1 is MGHRA and CDR2 is YSYEKL. The V gene end was trimmed by 4 bases and the J gene end by 6 bases; junction bases not matched to a gene: 3. The CDR3 contains 15 residues. The CDR3 loop is CASSLRLAGGNEQFF. DNA for the CDR3: TGCGCCAGCAGCCTACGACTAGCGGGGGGCAATGAGCAGTTCTTC.

The rearrangement links TRBV5-4 to TRBJ2-1; 7 bases match TRBD2. The trim removed 4 bases at V and 5 bases at J, leaving 6 bases unmatched. Germline V CDR1 and CDR2: SGHNT, YYREEE (reference sequence). The CDR3 has 14 residues. CDR3 protein: CASSNRTRNNEQFF. In DNA form, the CDR3 reads TGTGCCAGCAGCAACCGGACTAGAAACAATGAGCAGTTCTTC.

The chain has TRBV29-1 and TRBJ2-7, with 7 bases identical to TRBD1. The ends lost 2 bases at V and 5 bases at J; junction bases unmatched: 3. This CDR3 comprises 12 residues. Germline V lookup: CDR1 SQVTM, CDR2 ANQGSEA. The CDR3 bases are TGCAGCGTTGAACGGGACAGCAACGAGCAGTACTTC. Translating gives CSVERDSNEQYF.

V usage is TRBV28 and J usage is TRBJ2-1; the match to TRBD2 covers 11 bases. The V gene end was trimmed by 4 bases and the J gene end by 4 bases; junction bases not matched to a gene: 6. CDR3 size: 16 residues. Germline lookup yields CDR1 MDHEN and CDR2 SYDVKM. The CDR3 nucleotides are TGTGCCAGCAGTTCCCCACTAGCGGGAGCTTACAATGAGCAGTTCTTC. This sequence encodes CASSSPLAGAYNEQFF.

The chain combines TRBV11-2 with TRBJ2-7; TRBD2 matches 8 bases. This CDR3 contains 15 residues. In germline, CDR1 is SGHAT, CDR2 FQNNGV. The ends lost 1 base at V and 5 bases at J; junction bases unmatched: 7. CDR3 residues: CASSLAGTRAHEQYF. The CDR3 DNA reads TGTGCCAGCAGCTTAGCGGGGACTAGAGCCCACGAGCAGTACTTC.

The chain recombines TRBV10-1 with TRBJ2-5; D is possibly TRBD2 (6 bases). Deletions cut 2 bases from V and 3 bases from J, with 10 bases between. Germline lookup yields CDR1 WNHNN and CDR2 SYGVQD (reference sequence). This CDR3 comprises 14 residues. CDR3 in amino acids: CASSETLAEETQYF. CDR3 in DNA: TGCGCCAGCAGTGAGACTTTAGCGGAAGAGACCCAGTACTTC.

J is TRBJ1-2 and V is TRBV3-1 (or the pseudogene TRBV3-2), with D perhaps TRBD1 (6 bases). This CDR3 spans 11 amino acids. In germline, CDR1 is LGHDT, CDR2 YNNKEL (reference sequence). The V end was cut by 11 bases, the J end by 8 bases, with 15 bases between. The chain's CDR3 is CAARGARGYTF. CDR3 nucleotides: TGTGCCGCTCGGGGGGCTCGGGGCTACACCTTC.

The chain links TRBV2 to TRBJ1-5; 7 bases agree with TRBD1. The V and J ends lost 7 bases and 6 bases, in that order; junction bases with no gene match: 12. This CDR3 is built from 15 residues. Germline values: CDR1 SNHLY, CDR2 FYNNEI. The CDR3 loop reads CASKRQGGTGQPQHF. The CDR3 DNA follows: TGTGCCAGCAAGAGACAGGGAGGCACAGGTCAGCCCCAGCATTTT.

The rearrangement joins TRBV6-5 to TRBJ1-1; D remains ambiguous. This CDR3 is built from 14 residues. V was shortened by 2 bases and J by 3 bases, with 10 bases between the two germline ends. Per germline, CDR1 MNHEY and CDR2 SVGAGI. The CDR3 spells CASSYGVRHTEAFF. The CDR3 coding sequence is TGTGCCAGCAGTTACGGAGTAAGACACACTGAAGCTTTCTTT.

The genes are TRBV2 and TRBJ2-7, with D hard to call. Germline V gene sequence: CDR1 SNHLY, CDR2 FYNNEI. The V gene lost 7 bases and the J gene lost 2 bases, with 9 bases spanning the gap. The CDR3 spans 12 residues. CDR3 in DNA: TGTGCCAGCAAACAGATACCCTACGAGCAGTACTTC. Residues: CASKQIPYEQYF.

This clone came up a few times. The chain links TRBV3-1 (or the pseudogene TRBV3-2) to TRBJ1-1; D gene uncertain. This CDR3 has 11 residues. Germline V lookup: CDR1 LGHDT, CDR2 YNNKEL (reference sequence). Deletions cut 2 bases from V and 7 bases from J, with 5 bases between. Here the CDR3 DNA reads TGTGCCAGCAGCCAACAGAATGAAGCTTTCTTT. Translating it yields CASSQQNEAFF.

This clone was counted a few times. The chain links TRBV6-1 to TRBJ2-3, with TRBD2 as a possible D gene (6 bases). V lost 2 bases and J 0 bases, leaving 9 bases between the germline ends. The CDR3 consists of 15 residues. Germline CDR1 is MNHNS and CDR2 is SASEGT. CDR3 DNA: TGTGCCAGCAGTGAACCCGGGACTAGCACAGATACGCAGTATTTT. Protein product: CASSEPGTSTDTQYF.

V usage is TRBV29-1 and J usage is TRBJ2-2; 11 positions agree with TRBD2. Losses at the gene ends were 7 bases for V and 7 bases for J; bases not matched to a gene: 11. There are 15 residues in the CDR3. Looked up from germline, CDR1 is SQVTM and CDR2 is ANQGSEA. The CDR3 sequence is CSGSSGGAVGGELFF. In nucleotides, the CDR3 is TGCAGCGGAAGTAGCGGGGGGGCCGTTGGCGGGGAGCTGTTTTTT.

As concerns this clone: Other DNA sequences in the same sample also yield this CDR3. The chain uses TRBV5-1 and TRBJ1-1; 8 positions agree with TRBD1. The CDR3 totals 15 residues. Unmatched junction bases numbered 3, after V lost 0 bases and J lost 2 bases. Germline CDR1 SGHRS, CDR2 YFSETQ. The CDR3 DNA is TGCGCCAGCAGCTTGGACGGACAGGGAAACACTGAAGCTTTCTTT. Its translation is CASSLDGQGNTEAFF.

The chain has TRBV5-1 and TRBJ2-1; TRBD2 matches 10 bases. The V gene end was trimmed by 0 bases and the J gene end by 4 bases; junction bases not matched to a gene: 16. CDR3 size: 20 residues. Looked up from germline, CDR1 is SGHRS and CDR2 is YFSETQ. The CDR3 nucleotides read TGCGCCAGCAGCTTGGCATTAGGACTAGCGGCAAAGTTCACGTACAATGAGCAGTTCTTC. It is translated as CASSLALGLAAKFTYNEQFF.

This chain uses TRBV9 with TRBJ2-3; 8 bases line up with TRBD2. V dropped 4 bases and J dropped 5; count of bases not matched to a gene: 15. Looked up from germline, CDR1 is SGDLS and CDR2 is YYNGEE. This CDR3 has 17 residues. Here the CDR3 DNA reads TGTGCCAGCAGCCCCCATAGTTCGGGGGGGCGTGAAGATACGCAGTATTTT. As protein: CASSPHSSGGREDTQYF.

This chain links TRBV28 with TRBJ2-1, with a possible D match to TRBD2 (6 bases). Trimming pared 1 base from V and 4 bases from J, leaving 14 bases between. The CDR3 runs 16 residues. Germline V lookup: CDR1 MDHEN, CDR2 SYDVKM. CDR3 protein: CASSLSGTVVYNEQFF. The CDR3 DNA reads as TGTGCCAGCAGTTTATCGGGGACTGTGGTGTACAATGAGCAGTTCTTC.

The chain recombines TRBV10-2 with TRBJ2-5; 12 bases line up with TRBD2. V trimming: 5 bases; J trimming: 4 bases; junction bases outside the gene matches: 2. The CDR3 spans 14 residues. CDR1 and CDR2 (germline): WSHSY, SAAADI. Written as DNA, the CDR3 is TGCGCCAGCAGTCAGACTAGCGGGGGAGAGACCCAGTACTTC. Its translation: CASSQTSGGETQYF.

This clone was seen a few times. This chain connects TRBV5-1 to TRBJ1-4; D gene uncertain. Germline V CDR1 and CDR2: SGHRS, YFSETQ. This CDR3 has 13 residues. V was shortened by 0 bases and J by 7 bases, with 7 bases between the two germline ends. The CDR3 protein is CASSLGGGEKLFF. CDR3 DNA: TGCGCCAGCAGCTTGGGGGGAGGTGAAAAACTGTTTTTT.